This record concerns one T cell receptor beta chain sequence. The target of this receptor is not known. Base quality data are lacking; no much larger clone is found one base away. The data are from a study of blood T cell repertoires in COVID-19 (dated by TCRdb to the early 2020s). Background for the entire study: Samples from collaborators originated in the United States, Italy and Spain and spanned both the acute and convalescent phases of COVID-19. The repertoires were released in a freely available public database meant as a resource for research on the immune response to SARS-CoV-2. Deeply sampled blood TCRbeta repertoires from subjects exposed to, actively infected with, or recovered from COVID-19 were included in the dataset. Sample metadata almost always included a de-identified subject ID, COVID-19 status, age in years and sex. The samples were drawn from two sources: the first 160 participants of the ongoing ImmuneRACE study, and about 1,300 subjects contributed by 6 global collaborators. Where available, HLA class I and class II types were taken from metadata supplied by the sample provider and were not determined by assay-based typing. The material from the prospective study consisted of cDNA or gDNA derived from T cells, B-cell-depleted T cells, or PBMCs.

The germline V gene sets CDR1 to SGHRS and CDR2 to YFSETQ. There are 18 amino acids in the CDR3, from cysteine to phenylalanine inclusive. CDR3 DNA is the only sequence kept; it has 54 bases, read in frame from the first base. Clipping removes 0 bases from V and 0 bases from J, with 5 as the unmatched junction base count. Study-level results and caveats: The quantity of clinical and demographic metadata differed by source and by participant and was supplied without curation.

TCRbeta CDR3 regions were amplified from genomic DNA by means of the immunoSEQ Assay, a bias-controlled multiplex PCR. The authors processed their data as follows. Nucleated cell counts per sample were estimated from amplification of reference gene primers within the assay. To quantify the absolute abundance of each unique TCRbeta CDR3 rearrangement, sequence reads were collapsed and filtered. For each sample, productive Simpson clonality was calculated as the square root of Simpson's diversity index across productive rearrangements. The table was pulled from immuneACCESS by TCRdb, which kept in-frame rearrangements only. Such tables lose some clones; where checked, under half of the loss comes from unresolved V genes, and the rest has no known cause. The D gene and trimming were derived from the DNA, and the V and J assignments and clone size from that table. For this sample the table gives hundreds of thousands of clones, of which roughly nine tenths were detected only once. The biggest ten clones account for 2.5% to 3% of the sample.

Enrolling through a virtual design, the prospective study's participants ranged in age from roughly 18 to 95 years and lived across more than 20 United States geographic areas. To assign participants to cohorts, the prospective study relied on clinical history that participants themselves reported in a screening survey and a study questionnaire. Recovered participants in ImmuneRACE Cohort 3 were defined as having two consecutive negative NP/OP PCR tests, clearance from a healthcare professional, or resolution of symptoms. In the prospective study, mobile phlebotomists collected whole blood, serum and a nasopharyngeal or oropharyngeal swab from each participant. Additional blood draws and questionnaires over an approximately 2-month period could optionally be provided by prospective study participants. Before DNA extraction, prospective study blood samples were shipped either frozen or at room temperature.

Specimen: PBMCs or T cells enriched from blood (not recorded which). The clonotype originates from a young woman who had recovered from COVID-19. The rearrangement combines TRBV5-1 with TRBJ2-1; TRBD2 lines up with 11 middle nucleotides. The CDR3 reads CASSLAGTSGYSYNEQFF. The nucleotide sequence reads as follows: TGCGCCAGCAGCTTGGCCGGGACTAGCGGCTACTCCTACAATGAGCAGTTCTTC.